This paragraph covers one TCR beta chain sequence. This sample stems from a study of blood T cell repertoires in COVID-19. Whole-study context: COVID-19 samples from acute and convalescent phases originated in the United States, Italy and Spain.

This table comes from immunoSEQ multiplex PCR, and its TCRdb copy is limited to in-frame clones, with some not included. The table lists about 230,000 clones, approximately 90% of them singletons, with 9.5% to 14% in the top ten. Germline V gene lookup returns CDR1 SGHNT and CDR2 YENEEA. Trimming shortened V by 5 bases and J by 5 bases, and 12 bases separated the two germline ends. This CDR3 comprises 13 residues. Material for sequencing was PBMCs or T cells enriched from blood (not recorded which). This clonotype was obtained from a man aged 30-40 years who had recovered from COVID-19. J is TRBJ2-5 and V is TRBV11-3, with D tentatively TRBD2 (5 bases). DNA of the CDR3: TGTGCCAGCAGCCGGTTGCCGGGGGAGACCCAGTACTTC. Protein: CASSRLPGETQYF.